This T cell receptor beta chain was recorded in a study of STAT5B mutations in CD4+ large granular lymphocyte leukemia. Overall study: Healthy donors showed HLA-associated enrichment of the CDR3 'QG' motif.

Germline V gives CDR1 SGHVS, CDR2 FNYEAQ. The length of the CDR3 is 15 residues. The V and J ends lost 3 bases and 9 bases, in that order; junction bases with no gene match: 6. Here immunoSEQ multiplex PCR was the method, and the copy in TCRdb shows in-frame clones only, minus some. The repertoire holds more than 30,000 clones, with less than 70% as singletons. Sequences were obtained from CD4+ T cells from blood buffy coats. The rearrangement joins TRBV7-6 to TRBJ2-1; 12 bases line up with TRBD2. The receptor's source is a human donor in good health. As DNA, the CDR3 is TGTGCCAGCAGCTTGGCTAGCGGGGGGGCAAGTGAGCAGTTCTTC. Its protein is CASSLASGGASEQFF.